This TCR beta chain came from a study of blood T cells in healthy people across ages. The CDR3 is made up of 14 amino acids. The V segment lost 4 bases and the J segment 1 base; nucleotides outside the gene matches: 0. Germline CDR1 reads ENHRY; CDR2 reads SYGVKD. Next came a second PCR, run for about 6 to 11 cycles, which used a sample-barcoded 5' primer along with a J-beta primer mix. TCRdb redid the calling of the 5' RACE reads with MiXCR, one entry per CDR3 protein. The data hold about 930,000 distinct CDR3 sequences, with 25% to 30% observed a single time. The same specimen was also included in a second study, on T cells of mothers and their children.

The sequencing sample was made of blood. V gene TRBV10-3 combines with J gene TRBJ1-1, with 10 bases aligning to TRBD1. This TCR was recovered from a woman between 40 and 55 years old in good health. The CDR3 region has the DNA TGTGCCATCAGTGGGGACAGGGGGAACACTGAAGCTTTCTTT. Residues: CAISGDRGNTEAFF.